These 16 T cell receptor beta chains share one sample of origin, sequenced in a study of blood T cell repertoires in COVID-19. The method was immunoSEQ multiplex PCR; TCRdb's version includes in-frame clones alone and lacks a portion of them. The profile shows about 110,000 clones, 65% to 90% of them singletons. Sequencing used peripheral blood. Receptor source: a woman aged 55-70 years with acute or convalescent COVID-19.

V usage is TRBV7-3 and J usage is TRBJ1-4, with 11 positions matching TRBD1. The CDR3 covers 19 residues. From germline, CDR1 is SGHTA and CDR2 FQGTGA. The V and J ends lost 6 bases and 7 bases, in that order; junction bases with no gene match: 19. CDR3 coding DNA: TGTGCCAGCAGGCCTGGGACAGGGGGTCCTTGGGAGATATGTGAAAAACTGTTTTTT. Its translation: CASRPGTGGPWEICEKLFF.

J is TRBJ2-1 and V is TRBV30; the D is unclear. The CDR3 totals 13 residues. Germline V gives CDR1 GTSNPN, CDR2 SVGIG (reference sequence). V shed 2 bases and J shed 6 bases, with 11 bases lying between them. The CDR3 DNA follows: TGTGCCTGGAGTACGGTGGTTGGCAATGAGCAGTTCTTC. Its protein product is CAWSTVVGNEQFF.

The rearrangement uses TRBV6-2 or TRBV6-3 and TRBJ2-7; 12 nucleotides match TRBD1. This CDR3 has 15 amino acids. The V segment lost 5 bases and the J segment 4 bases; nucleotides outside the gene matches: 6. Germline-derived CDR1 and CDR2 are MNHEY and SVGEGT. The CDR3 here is CASSHPGQGAYEQYF. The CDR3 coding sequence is TGTGCCAGCAGTCATCCGGGACAGGGGGCTTACGAGCAGTACTTC.

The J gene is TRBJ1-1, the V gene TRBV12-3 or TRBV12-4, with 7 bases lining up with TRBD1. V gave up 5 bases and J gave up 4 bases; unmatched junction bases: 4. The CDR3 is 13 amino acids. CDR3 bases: TGTGCCAGCAGTCTGACAGGGAGCACTGAAGCTTTCTTT. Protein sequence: CASSLTGSTEAFF.

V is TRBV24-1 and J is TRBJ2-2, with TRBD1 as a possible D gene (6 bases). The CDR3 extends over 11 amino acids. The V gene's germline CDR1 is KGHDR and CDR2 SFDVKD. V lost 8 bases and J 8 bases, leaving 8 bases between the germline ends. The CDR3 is CATKGDGELFF. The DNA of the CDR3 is TGTGCCACCAAGGGGGATGGGGAGCTGTTTTTT.

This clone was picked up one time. The CDR3 nucleotides are TGTGCCAGCAGCTTGTTGTTGGGGGGGCCGCGTGAGCAGTACTTC. Residues: CASSLLLGGPREQYF. This chain links TRBV5-5 with TRBJ2-7, with D perhaps TRBD2 (7 bases). The germline CDR1 and CDR2 sequences are SGHKS and YYEKEE (reference sequence). The CDR3 runs 15 residues. V lost 1 base, J lost 7 bases, and 18 bases lay in between. The full variable domain, with the rest looked up from reference TRBV5-5 and TRBJ2-7, is DAGVTQSPTHLIKTRGQQVTLRCSPISGHKSVSWYQQVLGQGPQFIFQYYEKEERGRGNFPDRFSARQFPNYSSELNVNALLLGDSALYLCASSLLLGGPREQYFGPGTRLTVT.

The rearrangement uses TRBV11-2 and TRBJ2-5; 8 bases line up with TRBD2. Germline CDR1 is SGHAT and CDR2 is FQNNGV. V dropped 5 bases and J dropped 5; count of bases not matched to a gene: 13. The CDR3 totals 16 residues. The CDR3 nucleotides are TGTGCCAGCAGCCCCGGGTCCGGGGGGGCATGGGAGACCCAGTACTTC. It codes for CASSPGSGGAWETQYF.

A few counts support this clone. The CDR3 protein is CASSLGTGGSSGNTIYF. CDR3 DNA sequence: TGTGCCAGCAGCTTAGGGACAGGGGGCTCCTCTGGAAACACCATATATTTT. The rearrangement links TRBV11-2 to TRBJ1-3, with 11 bases lining up with TRBD1. The V and J ends lost 1 base and 0 bases, in that order; junction bases with no gene match: 2. Germline CDR1 SGHAT, CDR2 FQNNGV. The CDR3 has 17 amino acids.

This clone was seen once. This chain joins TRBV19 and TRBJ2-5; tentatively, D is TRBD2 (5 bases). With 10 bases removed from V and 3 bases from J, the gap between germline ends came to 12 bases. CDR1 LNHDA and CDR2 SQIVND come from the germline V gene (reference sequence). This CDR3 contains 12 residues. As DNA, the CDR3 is TGTGCCATACAAAACGGGGAAGAGACCCAGTACTTC. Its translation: CAIQNGEETQYF.

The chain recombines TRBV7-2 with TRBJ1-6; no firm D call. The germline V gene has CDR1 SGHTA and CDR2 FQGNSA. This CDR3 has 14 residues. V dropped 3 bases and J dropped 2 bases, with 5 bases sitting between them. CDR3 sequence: CASSLSTYNSPLHF. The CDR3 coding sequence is TGTGCCAGCAGCTTGAGCACCTATAATTCACCCCTCCACTTT.

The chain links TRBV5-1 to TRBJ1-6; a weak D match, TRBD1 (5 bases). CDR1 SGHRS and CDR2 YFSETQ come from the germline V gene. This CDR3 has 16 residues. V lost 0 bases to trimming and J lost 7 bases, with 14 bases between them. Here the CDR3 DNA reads TGCGCCAGCAGCTTGGTGGCCTTGACAGAGAATTCACCCCTCCACTTT. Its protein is CASSLVALTENSPLHF.

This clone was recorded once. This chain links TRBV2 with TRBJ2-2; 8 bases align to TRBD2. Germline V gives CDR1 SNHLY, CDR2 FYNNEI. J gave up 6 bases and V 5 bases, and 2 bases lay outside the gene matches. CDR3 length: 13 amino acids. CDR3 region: CASSLRGAGELFF. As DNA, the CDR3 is TGTGCCAGCAGTTTGCGGGGGGCCGGGGAGCTGTTTTTT.

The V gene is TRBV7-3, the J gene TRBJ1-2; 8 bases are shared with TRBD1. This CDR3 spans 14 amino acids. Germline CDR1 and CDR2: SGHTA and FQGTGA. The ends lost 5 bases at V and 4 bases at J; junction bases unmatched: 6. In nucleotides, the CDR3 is TGTGCCAGCAGCCCAGGACAGGGAGGCTATGGCTACACCTTC. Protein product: CASSPGQGGYGYTF.

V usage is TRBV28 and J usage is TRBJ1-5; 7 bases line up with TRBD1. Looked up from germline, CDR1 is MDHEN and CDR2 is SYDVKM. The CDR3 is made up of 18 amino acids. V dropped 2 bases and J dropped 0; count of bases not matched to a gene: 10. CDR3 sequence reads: CASSLSGTGEISNQPQHF. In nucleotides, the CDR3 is TGTGCCAGCAGTTTAAGCGGAACAGGGGAGATTAGCAATCAGCCCCAGCATTTT.

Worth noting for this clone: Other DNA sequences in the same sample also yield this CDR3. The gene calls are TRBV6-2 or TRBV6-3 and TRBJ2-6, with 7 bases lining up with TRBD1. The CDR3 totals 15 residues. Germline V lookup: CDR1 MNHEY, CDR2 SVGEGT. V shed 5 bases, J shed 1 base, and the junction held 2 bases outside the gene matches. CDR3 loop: CASSLTGSGANVLTF. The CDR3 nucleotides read TGTGCCAGCAGTCTGACAGGGTCTGGGGCCAACGTCCTGACTTTC.

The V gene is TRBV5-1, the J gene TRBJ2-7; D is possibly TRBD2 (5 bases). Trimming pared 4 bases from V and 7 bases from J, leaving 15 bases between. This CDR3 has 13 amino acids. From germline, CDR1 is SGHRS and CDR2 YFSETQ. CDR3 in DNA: TGCGCCAGCAGCCAAGGACCGGGGTGGGAGCAGTACTTC. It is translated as CASSQGPGWEQYF.